The 17 T cell receptor beta chains presented below share a single source sample, sequenced in a study of identical twins. TCRdb re-called the 5' RACE reads with MiXCR, one entry per CDR3 protein. In the table there are approximately 500,000 distinct CDR3 sequences, approximately 24% of which are singletons. These records were also assigned to another study, of T cells expressing NK-cell markers.

Material: CD4+ T cells sorted from blood. These receptors originate from a woman under 30 in good health.

There are a few counts of this clonotype. The V call is TRBV18, the J call TRBJ2-3; D gene uncertain. The CDR3 covers 17 residues. CDR1 and CDR2 (germline): KGHSH, LQKENI. V was cut by 2 bases and J by 1 base, with 16 bases left in between. The CDR3 DNA follows: TGTGCCAGCTCACCAATTCGGAGCCCAAGAGGCACAGATACGCAGTATTTT. Amino acids: CASSPIRSPRGTDTQYF.

This clonotype has just a few counts. The chain joins TRBV20-1 to TRBJ2-2; 8 bases align to TRBD1. Unmatched junction bases numbered 9, after V lost 4 bases and J lost 2 bases. The CDR3 totals 16 residues. Germline V CDR1 and CDR2: DFQATT, SNEGSKA (reference sequence). CDR3 sequence reads: CSAIPWDRRNTGELFF. CDR3 DNA: TGCAGTGCTATTCCTTGGGACAGGAGAAACACCGGGGAGCTGTTTTTT.

The chain employs TRBV6-1 and TRBJ1-4, with a possible D match to TRBD1 (5 bases). V gave up 7 bases and J gave up 7 bases, with 22 bases separating them. Germline CDR1 and CDR2: MNHNS and SASEGT. The length of the CDR3 is 16 residues. The CDR3 sequence: CASTTSGGAGFEKLFF. DNA for the CDR3: TGTGCCAGCACCACGTCCGGCGGGGCAGGGTTTGAAAAACTGTTTTTT.

This clonotype has just a few counts. J is TRBJ2-1 and V is TRBV5-1; D is undetermined. V lost 0 bases, J lost 6 bases, and 10 bases lay in between. The length of the CDR3 is 14 residues. Germline CDR1 and CDR2: SGHRS and YFSETQ. Written as DNA, the CDR3 is TGCGCCAGCAGCTTGGGTACCGAGCCCAATGAGCAGTTCTTC. As protein: CASSLGTEPNEQFF.

The V gene is TRBV6-2 or TRBV6-3, the J gene TRBJ2-2, with D unclear. The CDR3 is made up of 16 amino acids. Trimming shortened V by 7 bases and J by 0 bases, and 15 bases separated the two germline ends. Germline assignment: CDR1 MNHEY and CDR2 SVGEGT. The CDR3 spells CASNTNRLANTGELFF. In nucleotides, the CDR3 is TGTGCCAGCAACACAAATAGACTCGCGAACACCGGGGAGCTGTTTTTT.

The V and J genes are TRBV27 and TRBJ2-3, with 9 bases fitting TRBD1. Trimming cost V 0 bases and J 2 bases; bases outside gene matches: 12. In germline, CDR1 is MNHEY, CDR2 SMNVEV (reference sequence). The CDR3 length is 19 residues. The CDR3 DNA is TGTGCCAGCAGTTTATCGATTAGGACCGGGACAGGGTCCACAGATACGCAGTATTTT. Translating gives CASSLSIRTGTGSTDTQYF.

This clonotype was picked up a small number of times. The chain has TRBV5-1 and TRBJ2-5, with D perhaps matching TRBD2 (5 bases). Germline V lookup: CDR1 SGHRS, CDR2 YFSETQ. The CDR3 contains 16 residues. V lost 0 bases, J lost 4 bases, and 16 bases lay in between. CDR3 in amino acids: CASSLGALLARETQYF. The CDR3 region has the DNA TGCGCCAGCAGCTTGGGGGCTCTTCTAGCTCGAGAGACCCAGTACTTC. The complete variable domain, with remaining parts taken from reference TRBV5-1 and TRBJ2-5, reads KAGVTQTPRYLIKTRGQQVTLSCSPISGHRSVSWYQQTPGQGLQFLFEYFSETQRNKGNFPGRFSGRQFSNSRSEMNVSTLELGDSALYLCASSLGALLARETQYFGPGTRLLVL.

This clonotype showed up many times. The V call is TRBV7-2, the J call TRBJ2-7; D is perhaps TRBD1 (5 bases). The ends were cut back, 2 bases at V and 0 bases at J, with 11 bases in the middle. The CDR3 is 15 amino acids. The V gene's germline CDR1 is SGHTA and CDR2 FQGNSA. The CDR3, as DNA: TGTGCCAGCAGCTTAAAACAGGAGAGCTCCTACGAGCAGTACTTC. The encoded protein is CASSLKQESSYEQYF.

CDR3 sequence reads: CASSPQRRDTWGLSSYNEQFF. The CDR3 DNA reads as TGTGCCAGCAGCCCACAACGAAGGGACACATGGGGCCTGAGCTCCTACAATGAGCAGTTCTTC. V gene TRBV3-1 combines with J gene TRBJ2-1; tentative D call: TRBD1 (6 bases). The germline gives CDR1 LGHDT, CDR2 YNNKEL (reference sequence). There are 21 residues in the CDR3. V lost 4 bases and J 0 bases, leaving 28 bases between the germline ends.

This clonotype was seen a handful of times. The chain is built from TRBV19 and TRBJ1-5, with D perhaps TRBD1 (6 bases). This CDR3 contains 13 residues. Germline V CDR1 and CDR2: LNHDA, SQIVND (reference sequence). The V end lost 1 base, the J end lost 9 bases, and 10 bases lay between the germline ends. The CDR3 coding sequence is TGTGCCAGTAGTATAGTGGGGGACACGCCCCAGCATTTT. Translation gives CASSIVGDTPQHF.

The V gene is TRBV10-2, the J gene TRBJ2-5, with 7 bases matching TRBD1. The CDR3 spans 14 residues. Germline CDR1 and CDR2: WSHSY and SAAADI. The trim removed 8 bases at V and 5 bases at J, leaving 11 bases unmatched. The CDR3 DNA is TGCGCCAGCCTGAGGGCAGGGGGTTATGAGACCCAGTACTTC. It specifies CASLRAGGYETQYF.

The V call is TRBV20-1, the J call TRBJ2-5; TRBD2 matches at 10 bases. Trimming removed 7 bases from V and 2 bases from J; junction bases left unmatched: 4. The germline gives CDR1 DFQATT, CDR2 SNEGSKA (reference sequence). This CDR3 contains 13 residues. The CDR3 nucleotides are TGCAGTGGTCAACTAGCGGGGCAAGAGACCCAGTACTTC. This gives the protein CSGQLAGQETQYF.

In this sample, this clonotype turned up a few times. The gene calls are TRBV20-1 and TRBJ2-7; TRBD1 matches at 9 bases. The CDR3 has 13 residues. V shed 4 bases, J shed 5 bases, and the junction held 6 bases outside the gene matches. CDR1 is DFQATT, CDR2 SNEGSKA, per germline (reference sequence). The CDR3: CSATGTGPHEQYF. In DNA form, the CDR3 reads TGCAGTGCTACCGGGACAGGGCCCCACGAGCAGTACTTC.

In this sample, this clonotype turned up a few times. The chain employs TRBV29-1 and TRBJ2-1; D is unresolved. Germline CDR1 SQVTM, CDR2 ANQGSEA. The germline V and J ends were trimmed by 4 bases and 8 bases, with 6 bases remaining between them. This CDR3 region has 10 residues. In DNA, the CDR3 is TGCAGCGTTGGGGCAGATGAGCAGTTCTTC. Protein sequence: CSVGADEQFF.

The J gene is TRBJ2-6, the V gene TRBV12-3 or TRBV12-4; D possibly uses TRBD1 or TRBD2 (5 bases each). This CDR3 has 14 residues. V was clipped by 6 bases and J by 5 bases, with 11 bases between them. The CDR3: CASRDTGRANVLTF. CDR3 DNA: TGTGCCAGCAGGGACACCGGGAGGGCCAACGTCCTGACTTTC.

This clonotype has a handful of counts. The CDR3 sequence: CASSLVTGESYEQYF. CDR3 sequence (DNA): TGCGCCAGCAGCTTGGTCACAGGGGAGTCCTACGAGCAGTACTTC. The chain recombines TRBV5-1 with TRBJ2-7; 7 bases fit TRBD1. CDR3 length equals 15 residues. Per the germline V gene, CDR1 is SGHRS and CDR2 is YFSETQ. V lost 0 bases and J lost 1; bases outside the gene matches: 4.

This clonotype was observed a handful of times. V and J are TRBV6-5 and TRBJ2-3; D gene ambiguous. This CDR3 spans 14 amino acids. V was clipped by 2 bases and J by 0 bases, with 6 bases between them. Germline CDR1 MNHEY, CDR2 SVGAGI. The CDR3 DNA follows: TGTGCCAGCAGTTACGCTGGTAGCACAGATACGCAGTATTTT. Translated: CASSYAGSTDTQYF.